The 15 T cell receptor beta chains reported below all come from one sample, sequenced in a study of cytomegalovirus exposure and HLA in healthy donors. With 60 Vbeta and 13 Jbeta primers, the PCR was carried out. Sequencing used immunoSEQ multiplex PCR; TCRdb keeps in-frame clones, though not all of them. This table has about 43,000 clones, about 85% appearing once. Sequencing was carried out using PBMCs. These receptor sequences come from a man in his forties or fifties in good health and CMV-seronegative.

The DNA for the CDR3 is TGTGCCAGCAGTTACGATGACAGGGGGACTGAAGCTTTCTTT. Its protein is CASSYDDRGTEAFF. J is TRBJ1-1 and V is TRBV6-5; 9 positions match TRBD1. Losses at the gene ends were 2 bases for V and 5 bases for J; bases not matched to a gene: 3. The CDR3 contains 14 residues. Looked up from germline, CDR1 is MNHEY and CDR2 is SVGAGI.

The chain uses TRBV7-9 and TRBJ2-3; D remains unclear. The CDR3 extends over 13 amino acids. Deletions cut 7 bases from V and 6 bases from J, with 14 bases between. Germline V lookup: CDR1 SEHNR, CDR2 FQNEAQ (reference sequence). The CDR3 DNA sequence: TGTGCCAGCATCTCTCCTCAGTTGGATACGCAGTATTTT. Translating it yields CASISPQLDTQYF.

This chain joins TRBV11-2 and TRBJ2-7, with unresolved D. Per the germline V gene, CDR1 is SGHAT and CDR2 is FQNNGV. Trimming pared 0 bases from V and 6 bases from J, leaving 6 bases between. The CDR3 consists of 12 residues. The CDR3 region has the DNA TGTGCCAGCAGCTTAGATCCTCGCGAGCAGTACTTC. As protein: CASSLDPREQYF.

The CDR3 is CSVAGLGRADTQYF. As DNA, the CDR3 is TGCAGCGTCGCGGGACTCGGCCGAGCAGATACGCAGTATTTT. The rearrangement uses TRBV29-1 and TRBJ2-3; D possibly corresponds to TRBD2 (6 bases). Germline loops: CDR1 SQVTM, CDR2 ANQGSEA. The CDR3 is made up of 14 amino acids. Trimming left V 6 bases short and J 4 bases short, with 17 bases between.

The chain recombines TRBV2 with TRBJ2-7, with 14 bases identical to TRBD2. In germline, CDR1 is SNHLY, CDR2 FYNNEI. This CDR3 has 18 amino acids. After removal of 6 bases from V and 0 bases from J, the junction contained 10 bases not matched to a gene. The CDR3 is CASSVGLAGETGSYEQYF. The CDR3 DNA follows: TGTGCCAGCAGCGTGGGACTAGCGGGAGAAACCGGCTCCTACGAGCAGTACTTC.

Points on this clone: The junction departs from the called germline gene at one end, perhaps through a read error. Other DNA sequences of this sample code for an identical CDR3. The chain couples TRBV5-1 to TRBJ2-6; the D gene is possibly TRBD1 (5 bases). This CDR3 comprises 16 residues. Germline V CDR1 and CDR2: SGHRS, YFSETQ. The CDR3 is CASSWQGTSGANVLTF. CDR3 nucleotides: TGCGCCAGCAGCTGGCAGGGTACTTCTGGGGCCAACGTTCTGACTTTC.

The chain combines TRBV29-1 with TRBJ2-1; TRBD1 aligns across 10 bases. From germline, CDR1 is SQVTM and CDR2 ANQGSEA. The CDR3 runs to 13 residues. After removal of 5 bases from V and 9 bases from J, the junction contained 7 bases not matched to a gene. CDR3 in amino acids: CSVKGQGIGEQFF. CDR3 in DNA: TGCAGCGTTAAGGGACAGGGGATTGGTGAGCAGTTCTTC.

The CDR3 bases are TGCGCCAGCAGCCGGACGACAGGGATTCGGACTGAAGCTTTCTTT. Translation: CASSRTTGIRTEAFF. The V call is TRBV5-1, the J call TRBJ1-1; 7 nucleotides match TRBD1. Germline V gives CDR1 SGHRS, CDR2 YFSETQ. After removal of 4 bases from V and 5 bases from J, the junction contained 11 bases not matched to a gene. This CDR3 has 15 amino acids. The full variable domain, with the rest looked up from reference TRBV5-1 and TRBJ1-1, is KAGVTQTPRYLIKTRGQQVTLSCSPISGHRSVSWYQQTPGQGLQFLFEYFSETQRNKGNFPGRFSGRQFSNSRSEMNVSTLELGDSALYLCASSRTTGIRTEAFFGQGTRLTVV.

V usage is TRBV7-8 and J usage is TRBJ2-1, with 10 bases matching TRBD1. This CDR3 is 18 amino acids long. J was trimmed by 4 bases and V by 2 bases; bases with no gene match: 11. Germline CDR1 reads SGHVS; CDR2 reads FQNEAQ. For the CDR3, the DNA is TGTGCCAGCAGCTTACGAGACAGGGGGCGAGGAATTTACAATGAGCAGTTCTTC. This gives the protein CASSLRDRGRGIYNEQFF.

This sequence joins TRBV10-3 and TRBJ1-1; maybe TRBD1 (6 bases). The germline CDR1 and CDR2 sequences are ENHRY and SYGVKD. The length of the CDR3 is 12 residues. V lost 2 bases and J lost 7, with 8 bases in between. The CDR3 loop reads CAISERQVEAFF. As DNA, the CDR3 is TGTGCCATCAGTGAGAGACAGGTTGAAGCTTTCTTT.

This clone turned up a few times. V is TRBV28 and J is TRBJ2-1; 8 bases align to TRBD2. The junction had 13 bases not matched to a gene; V was cut back by 8 bases and J by 4 bases. The CDR3 spans 16 residues. Looked up from germline, CDR1 is MDHEN and CDR2 is SYDVKM. The CDR3, as DNA: TGTGCCAGCCAAACCCCCTCGAGCGGGAGATACAATGAGCAGTTCTTC. Its protein is CASQTPSSGRYNEQFF.

There are a few counts of this clone. J is TRBJ2-1 and V is TRBV18; 11 positions match TRBD2. The CDR3 extends over 18 amino acids. Germline values: CDR1 KGHSH, CDR2 LQKENI. V gave up 3 bases and J gave up 0 bases; unmatched junction bases: 7. This CDR3 is CASSPELAGALSYNEQFF. The CDR3 DNA reads as TGTGCCAGCTCACCGGAACTAGCGGGAGCCCTCTCCTACAATGAGCAGTTCTTC. Variable domain in full (rest from reference TRBV18 and TRBJ2-1): NAGVMQNPRHLVRRRGQEARLRCSPMKGHSHVYWYRQLPEEGLKFMVYLQKENIIDESGMPKERFSAEFPKEGPSILRIQQVVRGDSAAYFCASSPELAGALSYNEQFFGPGTRLTVL.

The CDR3 loop reads CASSLDGTGRVYGYTF. CDR3 coding DNA: TGTGCCAGCAGCTTAGACGGGACAGGGCGTGTCTATGGCTACACCTTC. The V call is TRBV7-2, the J call TRBJ1-2; 9 nucleotides align to TRBD1. The CDR3 has 16 residues. Germline V gene data show CDR1 as SGHTA and CDR2 as FQGNSA. V shed 1 base and J 4 bases; nucleotides not matched to a gene: 7.

The chain uses TRBV5-1 and TRBJ2-7; 7 bases agree with TRBD1. With 3 bases clipped from V and 4 bases from J, the junction kept 10 bases outside the gene matches. The CDR3 has 15 amino acids. From germline, CDR1 is SGHRS and CDR2 YFSETQ. The CDR3 nucleotides are TGCGCCAGCAGCTCACGGAAGGGGACAGATTACGAGCAGTACTTC. This sequence encodes CASSSRKGTDYEQYF.

Notes on this clone: One end of the junction fails to match germline, which may point to a read error. This sequence joins TRBV7-9 and TRBJ1-1; D remains ambiguous. The CDR3 contains 12 residues. Germline CDR1 SEHNR, CDR2 FQNEAQ (reference sequence). DNA of the CDR3: TGTTCCAGCAGCCATCAGGCACCTGAAGCTTTCTTT. The encoded protein is CSSSHQAPEAFF.